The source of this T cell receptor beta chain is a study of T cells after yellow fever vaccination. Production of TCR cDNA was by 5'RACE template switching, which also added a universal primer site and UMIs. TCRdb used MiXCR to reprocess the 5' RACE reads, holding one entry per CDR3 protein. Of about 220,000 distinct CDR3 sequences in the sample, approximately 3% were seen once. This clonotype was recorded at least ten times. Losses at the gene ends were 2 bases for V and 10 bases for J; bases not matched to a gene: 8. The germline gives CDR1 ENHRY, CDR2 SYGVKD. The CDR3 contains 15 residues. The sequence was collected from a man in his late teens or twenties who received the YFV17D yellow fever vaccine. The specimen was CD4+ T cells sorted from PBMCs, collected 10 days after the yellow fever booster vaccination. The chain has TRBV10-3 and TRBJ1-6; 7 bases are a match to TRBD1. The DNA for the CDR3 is TGTGCCATCAGTGAGGCGACAGGGTATGGGTCACCCCTCCACTTT. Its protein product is CAISEATGYGSPLHF.